A selection of T cell receptor beta chains follows, all from one sample in a study of blood T cell repertoires in COVID-19. TCRdb keeps only in-frame clones here, not all; method: immunoSEQ multiplex PCR. The repertoire holds some 120,000 clones, with roughly 90% as singletons. The sample was peripheral blood. The receptors derive from a man in his fifties or sixties with acute or convalescent COVID-19. The CDR3 runs from the conserved cysteine through the conserved F or W. The order of the fields is J gene, D gene, CDR3 length, V gene, clone size, CDR3 DNA, CDR3 protein. D genes are given only for firm matches. Expanded clones are given a class, and other clones once, few, many or no size at all.

TRBJ1-4 NA 17 TRBV7-9 NA TGTGCCAGCAGCTTAGGATCGACACTTTCGGGAGGTGAAAAACTGTTTTTT CASSLGSTLSGGEKLFF
TRBJ2-7 TRBD2 15 TRBV3-1/TRBV3-2 NA TGTGCCAGCAGCCAGAGGACTAGCGGGATGTACGAGCAGTACTTC CASSQRTSGMYEQYF
TRBJ2-1 NA 15 TRBV30 NA TGTGCCTGGAGTACTCGGGGGGCGCGTTACAATGAGCAGTTCTTC CAWSTRGARYNEQFF
TRBJ1-2 NA 15 TRBV6-6 NA TGTGCCAGCAGTTCGGGTGGGGCATCTTGGTATGGCTACACCTTC CASSSGGASWYGYTF
TRBJ2-2 NA 15 TRBV7-9 NA TGTGCCAGCAGCTTGACCGGGAAGAACACCGGGGAGCTGTTTTTT CASSLTGKNTGELFF
TRBJ1-1 NA 13 TRBV10-2 NA TGCGCCAGCAGTGAGTTTGAGGCCACTGAAGCTTTCTTT CASSEFEATEAFF
TRBJ2-1 NA 16 TRBV4-1 NA TGCGCCAGCAGTCATCCGCCGGGAATCTGGGGCAATGAGCAGTTCTTC CASSHPPGIWGNEQFF
TRBJ2-5 TRBD2 16 TRBV7-8 NA TGTGCCAGCAGCTTATATACTAGCGGGGCTCAAGAGACCCAGTACTTC CASSLYTSGAQETQYF
TRBJ2-7 TRBD1 13 TRBV29-1 NA TGCAGCGTTGAGGGACAGGGACACTACGAGCAGTACTTC CSVEGQGHYEQYF
TRBJ1-1 NA 12 TRBV15 NA TGTGCCACCAGATTCATGAACACTGAAGCTTTCTTT CATRFMNTEAFF
TRBJ1-1 NA 14 TRBV15 NA TGTGCCACCAGCAGAGGGGGAGCTAACACTGAAGCTTTCTTT CATSRGGANTEAFF
TRBJ1-2 NA 14 TRBV18 once TGTGCCAGCTCACCCGGGAGAGGGTACTATGGCTACACCTTC CASSPGRGYYGYTF
TRBJ1-1 NA 14 TRBV5-1 NA TGCGCCAGCAGCTTGGACAGGGTGGCCACTGAAGCTTTCTTT CASSLDRVATEAFF
TRBJ1-5 NA 15 TRBV7-9 NA TGTGCCAGCAGCTTAGTGGGGGGTCCCAATCAGCCCCAGCATTTT CASSLVGGPNQPQHF
TRBJ2-7 TRBD1 16 TRBV30 NA TGTGCCTGGAGAAGAGGGCCCCAGACAGGGTCCTACGAGCAGTACTTC CAWRRGPQTGSYEQYF
TRBJ1-1 TRBD1 13 TRBV12-3/TRBV12-4 NA TGTGCCAGCAGTCTTACAGGGACAGGGGAAGCTTTCTTT CASSLTGTGEAFF
TRBJ1-6 NA 15 TRBV7-2 NA TGTGCCAGCAGCTCTGGGCCGGATAGAAATTCACCCCTCCACTTT CASSSGPDRNSPLHF
TRBJ1-2 NA 13 TRBV11-2 NA TGTGCCAGCAGCTCCTCGGGGAACTATGGCTACACCTTC CASSSSGNYGYTF
TRBJ2-3 TRBD1 14 TRBV2 NA TGTGCCAGCACCCGGGACAGGGGCACAGATACGCAGTATTTT CASTRDRGTDTQYF
TRBJ2-1 TRBD2 14 TRBV5-5 NA TGTGCCAGCAGCGGACTAGCGGAGTGGGATGAGCAGTTCTTC CASSGLAEWDEQFF
TRBJ2-1 NA 12 TRBV4-1 NA TGCGCCAGCAGCCCCCACAGAGATGAGCAGTTCTTC CASSPHRDEQFF
TRBJ1-2 TRBD1 13 TRBV6-5 NA TGTGCCAGCGGTAGGGGGCGAGACTATGGCTACACCTTC CASGRGRDYGYTF
TRBJ1-1 NA 16 TRBV6-5 few TGTGCCAGCAGTTACGGGGCTGGACAGACTAACACTGAAGCTTTCTTT CASSYGAGQTNTEAFF
TRBJ2-1 TRBD1 13 TRBV7-9 once TGTGCCAGCAGCTTACAGGGGGCGAATGAGCAGTTCTTC CASSLQGANEQFF
TRBJ2-7 NA 15 TRBV19 NA TGTGCCAGTAGTTCCGCCGTACTGGGGGGAAACGAGCAGTACTTC CASSSAVLGGNEQYF
TRBJ1-3 TRBD1 16 TRBV7-6 NA TGTGCCAGCAGCTCGCCCGGGACAGACTCTGGAAACACCATATATTTT CASSSPGTDSGNTIYF
TRBJ1-5 NA 15 TRBV24-1 NA TGTGCCACCACCTGCCTACGGGGAGATAGAAGGCCCCAGCATTTT CATTCLRGDRRPQHF
TRBJ2-7 NA 14 TRBV7-2 NA TGTGCCAGCAGTCGTGGGGGCAGCTCCTACGAGCAGTACTTC CASSRGGSSYEQYF
TRBJ1-2 NA 13 TRBV12-5 NA TGTGCTAGTGCCCTCGGGACACGACGCTACTACACCTTC CASALGTRRYYTF
TRBJ1-2 NA 12 TRBV30 few TGTGCCTGGAGAGGGGGTAACTATGGCTACACCTTC CAWRGGNYGYTF
TRBJ1-5 NA 15 TRBV12-5 few TGTGCTAGTGGTTCCCCCGGGGGGCGAGATCAGCCCCAGCATTTT CASGSPGGRDQPQHF
TRBJ2-6 NA 20 TRBV6-2/TRBV6-3 NA TGTGCCAGCAGTTACCGGTTGGACAGAGACTTACTATCTGGGGCCAACGTCCTGACTTTC CASSYRLDRDLLSGANVLTF
TRBJ2-6 NA 16 TRBV27 once TGTGCCAGCAGTCCCCAGGGTTACTCTGGGGCCAACGTCCTGACTTTC CASSPQGYSGANVLTF
TRBJ2-1 TRBD2 18 TRBV7-9 once TGTGCCAGCAGCTTTTATGAATTCCTAGCGGGAGGGGACAATGAGCAGTTCTTC CASSFYEFLAGGDNEQFF
TRBJ2-2 NA 17 TRBV11-3 NA TGTGCCAGCAGCTTATACGGTGGACAGGGAGGGACCGGGGAGCTGTTTTTT CASSLYGGQGGTGELFF
TRBJ2-1 TRBD2 15 TRBV7-2 NA TGTGCCAGCAGCTTAGTAGCGGGCTCCTACAATGAGCAGTTCTTC CASSLVAGSYNEQFF
TRBJ2-7 TRBD1 12 TRBV19 NA TGTGCCAGTAGCCGGACAGGGGTCGAGCAGTACTTC CASSRTGVEQYF
TRBJ2-5 TRBD1 16 TRBV18 NA TGTGCCAGCTCACCGAGAGCTGGACAGGGGGCTGAGACCCAGTACTTC CASSPRAGQGAETQYF
TRBJ2-1 NA 15 TRBV14 once TGTGCCAGCAGCCAAGTCAGGACTAAGTACAATGAGCAGTTCTTC CASSQVRTKYNEQFF
TRBJ2-7 TRBD1 16 TRBV10-3 NA TGTGCCATCAGTGAGGGGGCCCGGACAGGGAACTACGAGCAGTACTTC CAISEGARTGNYEQYF
TRBJ1-5 NA 15 TRBV19 NA TGTGCCAGTAGTGACGGCAGGGGCGCAGGTCAGCCCCAGCATTTT CASSDGRGAGQPQHF
TRBJ2-1 NA 14 TRBV4-1 NA TGCGCCAGCAGCCGAATAAACAATTACAATGAGCAGTTCTTC CASSRINNYNEQFF
TRBJ1-5 NA 15 TRBV24-1 NA TGTGCCACCAGTCCGGGCCAGGGGCCCACTCAGCCCCAGCATTTT CATSPGQGPTQPQHF